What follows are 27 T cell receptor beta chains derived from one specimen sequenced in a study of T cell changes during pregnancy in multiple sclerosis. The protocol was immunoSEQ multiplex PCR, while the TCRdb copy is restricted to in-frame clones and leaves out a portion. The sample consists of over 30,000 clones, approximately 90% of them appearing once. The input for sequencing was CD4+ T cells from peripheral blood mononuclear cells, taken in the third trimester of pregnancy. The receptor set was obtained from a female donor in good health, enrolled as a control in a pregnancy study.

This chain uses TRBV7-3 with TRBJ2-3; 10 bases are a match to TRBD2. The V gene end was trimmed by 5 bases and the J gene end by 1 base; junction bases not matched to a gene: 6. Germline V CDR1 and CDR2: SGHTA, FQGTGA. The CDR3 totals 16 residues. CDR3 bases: TGTGCCAGCAGCATCTTAAGCGGGAGGGGCACAGATACGCAGTATTTT. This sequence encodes CASSILSGRGTDTQYF.

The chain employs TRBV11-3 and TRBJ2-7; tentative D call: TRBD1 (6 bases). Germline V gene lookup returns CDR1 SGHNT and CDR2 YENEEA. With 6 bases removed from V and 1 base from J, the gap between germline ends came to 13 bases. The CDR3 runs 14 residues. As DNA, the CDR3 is TGTGCCAGCAGTTTTGCAGGGGAGTCCTACGAGCAGTACTTC. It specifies CASSFAGESYEQYF.

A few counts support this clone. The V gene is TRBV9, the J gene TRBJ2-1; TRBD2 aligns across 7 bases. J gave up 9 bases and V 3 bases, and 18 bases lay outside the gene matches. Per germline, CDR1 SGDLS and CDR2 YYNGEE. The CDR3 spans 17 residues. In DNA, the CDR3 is TGTGCCAGCAGCGCGGGAGGACACACCTACAATCAAGGTGAGCAGTTCTTC. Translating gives CASSAGGHTYNQGEQFF. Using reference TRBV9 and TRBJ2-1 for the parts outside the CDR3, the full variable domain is DSGVTQTPKHLITATGQRVTLRCSPRSGDLSVYWYQQSLDQGLQFLIQYYNGEERAKGNILERFSAQQFPDLHSELNLSSLELGDSALYFCASSAGGHTYNQGEQFFGPGTRLTVL.

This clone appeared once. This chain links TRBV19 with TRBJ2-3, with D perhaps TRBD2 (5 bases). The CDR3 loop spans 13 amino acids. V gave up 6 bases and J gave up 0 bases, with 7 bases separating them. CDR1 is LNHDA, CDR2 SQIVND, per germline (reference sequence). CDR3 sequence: CASRGSSTDTQYF. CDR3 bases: TGTGCCAGTAGAGGGAGCAGCACAGATACGCAGTATTTT. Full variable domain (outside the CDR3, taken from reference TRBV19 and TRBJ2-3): DGGITQSPKYLFRKEGQNVTLSCEQNLNHDAMYWYRQDPGQGLRLIYYSQIVNDFQKGDIAEGYSVSREKKESFPLTVTSAQKNPTAFYLCASRGSSTDTQYFGPGTRLTVL.

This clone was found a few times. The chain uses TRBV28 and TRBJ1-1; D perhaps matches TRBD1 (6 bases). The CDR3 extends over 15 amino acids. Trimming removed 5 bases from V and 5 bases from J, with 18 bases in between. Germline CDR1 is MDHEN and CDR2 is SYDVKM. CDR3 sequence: CASSPRVGGQTEAFF. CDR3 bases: TGTGCCAGCAGTCCCCGGGTCGGGGGGCAAACTGAAGCTTTCTTT.

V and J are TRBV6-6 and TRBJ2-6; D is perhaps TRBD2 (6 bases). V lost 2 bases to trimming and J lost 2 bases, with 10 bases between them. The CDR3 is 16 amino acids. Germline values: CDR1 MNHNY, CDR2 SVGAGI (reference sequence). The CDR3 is CASSYVGGTGANVLTF. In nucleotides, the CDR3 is TGTGCCAGCAGTTACGTCGGGGGTACTGGGGCCAACGTCCTGACTTTC.

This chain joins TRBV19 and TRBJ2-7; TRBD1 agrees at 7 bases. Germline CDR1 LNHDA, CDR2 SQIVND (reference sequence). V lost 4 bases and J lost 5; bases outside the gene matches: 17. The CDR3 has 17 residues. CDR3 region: CASSKGQQLMGLDEQYF. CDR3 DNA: TGTGCCAGTAGTAAGGGACAGCAATTGATGGGTTTAGACGAGCAGTACTTC.

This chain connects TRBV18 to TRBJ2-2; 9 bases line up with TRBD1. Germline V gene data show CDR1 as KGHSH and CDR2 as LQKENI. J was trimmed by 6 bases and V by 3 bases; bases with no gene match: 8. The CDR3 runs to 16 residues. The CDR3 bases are TGTGCCAGCTCACCGTCCCGGGACAGGGTTGCCGGGGAGCTGTTTTTT. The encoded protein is CASSPSRDRVAGELFF.

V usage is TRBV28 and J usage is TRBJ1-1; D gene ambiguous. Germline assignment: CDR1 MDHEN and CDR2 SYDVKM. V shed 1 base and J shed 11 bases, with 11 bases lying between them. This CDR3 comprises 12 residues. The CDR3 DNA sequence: TGTGCCAGCAGTTTATTGAGGGTCGAGGCTTTCTTT. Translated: CASSLLRVEAFF.

The DNA of the CDR3 is TGTGCCAGCAGCTTAGATGTCTCCTCGGGAGGATCACCCCTCCACTTT. Protein product: CASSLDVSSGGSPLHF. The rearrangement links TRBV7-9 to TRBJ1-6; no definite D call. Germline lookup yields CDR1 SEHNR and CDR2 FQNEAQ (reference sequence). The V end lost 1 base, the J end lost 10 bases, and 17 bases lay between the germline ends. The CDR3 extends over 16 amino acids. The full variable domain, with the rest looked up from reference TRBV7-9 and TRBJ1-6, is DTGVSQNPRHKITKRGQNVTFRCDPISEHNRLYWYRQTLGQGPEFLTYFQNEAQLEKSRLLSDRFSAERPKGSFSTLEIQRTEQGDSAMYLCASSLDVSSGGSPLHFGNGTRLTVT.

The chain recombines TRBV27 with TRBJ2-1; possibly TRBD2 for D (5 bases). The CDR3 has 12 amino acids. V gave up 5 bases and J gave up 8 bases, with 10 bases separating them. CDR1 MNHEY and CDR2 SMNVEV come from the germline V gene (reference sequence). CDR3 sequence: CASSRLADEQFF. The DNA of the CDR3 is TGTGCCAGCAGTCGTCTAGCCGATGAGCAGTTCTTC.

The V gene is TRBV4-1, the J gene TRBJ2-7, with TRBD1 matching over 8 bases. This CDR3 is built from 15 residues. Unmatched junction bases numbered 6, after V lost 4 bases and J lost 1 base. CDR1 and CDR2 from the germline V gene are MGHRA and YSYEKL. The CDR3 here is CASSRVGTGSYEQYF. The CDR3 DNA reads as TGCGCCAGCAGCCGGGTCGGGACAGGATCCTACGAGCAGTACTTC.

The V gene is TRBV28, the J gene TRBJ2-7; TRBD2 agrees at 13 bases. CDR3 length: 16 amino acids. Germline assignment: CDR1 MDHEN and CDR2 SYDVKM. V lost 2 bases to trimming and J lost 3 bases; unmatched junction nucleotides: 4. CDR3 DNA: TGTGCCAGCAGTTTAGGGGGACTAGCGGGATACTACGAGCAGTACTTC. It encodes CASSLGGLAGYYEQYF.

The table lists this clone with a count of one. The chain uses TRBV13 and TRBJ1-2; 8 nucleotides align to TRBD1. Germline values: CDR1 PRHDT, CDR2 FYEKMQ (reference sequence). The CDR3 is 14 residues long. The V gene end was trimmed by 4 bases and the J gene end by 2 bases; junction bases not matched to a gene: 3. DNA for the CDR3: TGTGCCAGCAGCTCCCGGACAGGGAACTATGGCTACACCTTC. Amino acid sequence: CASSSRTGNYGYTF.

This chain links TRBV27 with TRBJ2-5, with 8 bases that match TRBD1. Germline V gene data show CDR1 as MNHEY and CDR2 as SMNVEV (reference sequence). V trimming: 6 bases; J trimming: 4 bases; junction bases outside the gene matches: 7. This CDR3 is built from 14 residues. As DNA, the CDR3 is TGTGCCAGCAGCTCGGACAGGGCGCGAGAGACCCAGTACTTC. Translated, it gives CASSSDRARETQYF.

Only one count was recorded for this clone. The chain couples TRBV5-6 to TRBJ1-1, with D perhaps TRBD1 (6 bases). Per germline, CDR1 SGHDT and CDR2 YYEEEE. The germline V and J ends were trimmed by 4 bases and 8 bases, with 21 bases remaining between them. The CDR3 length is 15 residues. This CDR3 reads CASSPNRVMGSEAFF. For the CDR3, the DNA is TGTGCCAGCAGCCCGAACAGGGTTATGGGCTCAGAAGCTTTCTTT. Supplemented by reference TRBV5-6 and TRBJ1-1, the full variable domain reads DAGVTQSPTHLIKTRGQQVTLRCSPKSGHDTVSWYQQALGQGPQFIFQYYEEEERQRGNFPDRFSGHQFPNYSSELNVNALLLGDSALYLCASSPNRVMGSEAFFGQGTRLTVV.

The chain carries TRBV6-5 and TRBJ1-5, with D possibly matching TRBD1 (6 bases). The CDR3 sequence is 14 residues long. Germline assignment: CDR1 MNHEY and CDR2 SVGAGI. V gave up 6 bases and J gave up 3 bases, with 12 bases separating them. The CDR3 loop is CASSLQGPNQPQHF. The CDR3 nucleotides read TGTGCCAGCAGCCTACAGGGACCCAATCAGCCCCAGCATTTT.

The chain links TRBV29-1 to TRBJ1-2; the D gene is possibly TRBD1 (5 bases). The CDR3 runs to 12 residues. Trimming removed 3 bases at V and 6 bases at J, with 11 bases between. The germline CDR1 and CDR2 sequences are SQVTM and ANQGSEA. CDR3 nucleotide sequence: TGCAGCGTTGATAAAGGGGTTAATGGCTACACCTTC. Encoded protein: CSVDKGVNGYTF.

The DNA of the CDR3 is TGTGCCAGCAGCTTAGAGCTCTTAGGGGGAAGCTACACCTTC. Amino acids: CASSLELLGGSYTF. V usage is TRBV11-2 and J usage is TRBJ1-2; maybe TRBD1 (6 bases). Germline-derived CDR1 and CDR2 are SGHAT and FQNNGV. Trimming removed 0 bases from V and 9 bases from J, with 14 bases in between. The CDR3 has 14 amino acids. The whole variable domain, filled in from reference TRBV11-2 and TRBJ1-2, reads EAGVAQSPRYKIIEKRQSVAFWCNPISGHATLYWYQQILGQGPKLLIQFQNNGVVDDSQLPKDRFSAERLKGVDSTLKIQPAKLEDSAVYLCASSLELLGGSYTFGSGTRLTVV.

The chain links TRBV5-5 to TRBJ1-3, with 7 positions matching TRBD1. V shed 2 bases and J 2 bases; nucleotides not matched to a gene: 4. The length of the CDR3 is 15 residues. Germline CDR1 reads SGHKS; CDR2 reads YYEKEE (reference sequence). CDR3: CASSFSGTAGNTIYF. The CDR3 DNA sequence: TGTGCCAGCAGCTTTTCCGGGACAGCTGGAAACACCATATATTTT.

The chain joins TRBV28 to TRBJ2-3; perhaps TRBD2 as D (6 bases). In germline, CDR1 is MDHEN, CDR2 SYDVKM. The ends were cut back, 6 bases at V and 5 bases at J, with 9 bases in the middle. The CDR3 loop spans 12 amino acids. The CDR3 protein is CASRLGGDTQYF. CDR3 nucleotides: TGTGCCAGCAGATTGGGGGGAGATACGCAGTATTTT.

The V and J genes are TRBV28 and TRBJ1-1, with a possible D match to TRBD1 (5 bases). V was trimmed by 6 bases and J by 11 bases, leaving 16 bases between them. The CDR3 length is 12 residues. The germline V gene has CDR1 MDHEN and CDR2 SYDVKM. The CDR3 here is CASSRTFPWAFF. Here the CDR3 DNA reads TGTGCCAGCAGCCGGACATTCCCTTGGGCTTTCTTT. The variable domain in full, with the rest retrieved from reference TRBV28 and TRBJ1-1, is DVKVTQSSRYLVKRTGEKVFLECVQDMDHENMFWYRQDPGLGLRLIYFSYDVKMKEKGDIPEGYSVSREKKERFSLILESASTNQTSMYLCASSRTFPWAFFGQGTRLTVV.

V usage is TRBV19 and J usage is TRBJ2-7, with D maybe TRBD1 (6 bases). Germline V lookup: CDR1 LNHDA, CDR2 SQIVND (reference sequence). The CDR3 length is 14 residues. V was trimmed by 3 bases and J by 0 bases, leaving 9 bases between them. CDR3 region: CASSIQGSSYEQYF. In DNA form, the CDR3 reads TGTGCCAGTAGTATCCAGGGGAGCTCCTACGAGCAGTACTTC.

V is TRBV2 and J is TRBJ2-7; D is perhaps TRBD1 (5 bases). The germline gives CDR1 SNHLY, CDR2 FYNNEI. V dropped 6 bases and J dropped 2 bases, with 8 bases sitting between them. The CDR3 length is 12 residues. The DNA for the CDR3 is TGTGCCAGCAGCAGCAGGGCCTACGAGCAGTACTTC. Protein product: CASSSRAYEQYF.

CDR3 in amino acids: CASSLGPAGSNYGYTF. CDR3 bases: TGTGCCAGCAGCTTAGGACCAGCCGGGTCCAACTATGGCTACACCTTC. The V call is TRBV7-2, the J call TRBJ1-2; no firm D call. The V and J ends lost 1 base and 2 bases respectively, with 14 bases between them. CDR3 length: 16 amino acids. Germline V gene lookup returns CDR1 SGHTA and CDR2 FQGNSA.

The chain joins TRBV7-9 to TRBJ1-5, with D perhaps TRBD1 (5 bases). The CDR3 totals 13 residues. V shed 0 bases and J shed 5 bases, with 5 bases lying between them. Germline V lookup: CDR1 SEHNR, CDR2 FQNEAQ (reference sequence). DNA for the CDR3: TGTGCCAGCAGCTTAGCCAGGGATCAGCCCCAGCATTTT. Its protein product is CASSLARDQPQHF.

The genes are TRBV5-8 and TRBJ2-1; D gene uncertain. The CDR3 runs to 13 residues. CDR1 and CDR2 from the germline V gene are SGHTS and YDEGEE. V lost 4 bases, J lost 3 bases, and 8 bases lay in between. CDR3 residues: CASSASSYNEQFF. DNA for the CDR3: TGTGCCAGCAGCGCTTCTAGCTACAATGAGCAGTTCTTC.